This TCR beta chain is from a study of siplizumab effects on memory and regulatory T cells. The study's findings and limits: The drug siplizumab significantly decreased the alloreactive sequences that could be traced to unstimulated CD4+ memory cells. For mappable alloreactive CD4+ clones, the mean Treg-derived fraction was around 74% with siplizumab and approximately 30% in controls. Major contributors to the alloresponse seemed to be naive T cells, which also appeared more diverse than memory cells. Of the proliferating CD4+ or CD8+ clones, roughly 75-97% lacked a naive or memory phenotype that could be assigned.

V gave up 2 bases and J gave up 5 bases; unmatched junction bases: 6. The germline gives CDR1 LGHNA, CDR2 YSLEER. The CDR3 has 15 residues. This clone was recorded only once. Antigen: not known. Libraries were prepared by immunoSEQ multiplex PCR; TCRdb keeps only in-frame clonotypes and omits some of them. The sample consists of roughly 60,000 clones, roughly 96% of them appearing once. Material for sequencing was naive CD8+ T cells sorted from blood. This sequence joins TRBV4-3 and TRBJ1-1, with TRBD1 matching 9 bases. The sequence derives from a human donor in good health. The CDR3 DNA reads as TGCGCCAGCAGCCAACTACAGGGGGCTTTTACTGAAGCTTTCTTT. Protein product: CASSQLQGAFTEAFF.